This is a list of T cell receptor beta chains from one sample in a study of blood T cell repertoires in COVID-19. Clones were read by immunoSEQ multiplex PCR, and TCRdb kept only the in-frame ones, dropping some. The sample holds approximately 440,000 clones, approximately 86% seen once. The sequenced sample was PBMCs or T cells enriched from blood (not recorded which). These receptors were taken from a woman between 18 and 29 years old who had recovered from COVID-19. Each CDR3 is given with its conserved first and last residue. D genes are given only for firm matches. Expanded clones get a size class; other rows say once, few or many, or leave the size out.

clone_size: NA; d_call: TRBD1; j_call: TRBJ2-7; v_call: TRBV5-6; cdr3_nt: TGTGCCAGCAGCTTGGACAGGGGTTACGAGCAGTACTTC; cdr3_aa: CASSLDRGYEQYF
clone_size: NA; d_call: TRBD1; j_call: TRBJ2-5; v_call: TRBV5-1; cdr3_nt: TGCGCCAGCAGCTTGGGACAGGGCGTCCAAGAGACCCAGTACTTC; cdr3_aa: CASSLGQGVQETQYF
clone_size: NA; d_call: NA; j_call: TRBJ1-2; v_call: TRBV6-5; cdr3_nt: TGTGCCAGCACACAGGCTAACTATGGCTACACCTTC; cdr3_aa: CASTQANYGYTF
clone_size: NA; d_call: TRBD1; j_call: TRBJ1-2; v_call: TRBV7-9; cdr3_nt: TGTGCCAGCAGCTTATCAGGGGGATTCTATGGCTACACCTTC; cdr3_aa: CASSLSGGFYGYTF
clone_size: NA; d_call: NA; j_call: TRBJ1-2; v_call: TRBV11-2; cdr3_nt: TGTGCCAGCAGCTCCTTACCGACAGGTTACTATGGCTACACCTTC; cdr3_aa: CASSSLPTGYYGYTF
clone_size: NA; d_call: NA; j_call: TRBJ1-5; v_call: TRBV10-3; cdr3_nt: TGTGCCATCATTACCGGGACACCTAGCCATCAGCCCCAGCATTTT; cdr3_aa: CAIITGTPSHQPQHF
clone_size: NA; d_call: NA; j_call: TRBJ1-1; v_call: TRBV21-1; cdr3_nt: TGTGCCAGCAGCAAAGCTTACCGGGACACTTTGAGGCCTGAAGCTTTCTTT; cdr3_aa: CASSKAYRDTLRPEAFF
clone_size: NA; d_call: NA; j_call: TRBJ1-2; v_call: TRBV2; cdr3_nt: TGTGCCAGCAGTGAAGGGGGCGGTGGCTACACCTTC; cdr3_aa: CASSEGGGGYTF
clone_size: NA; d_call: TRBD2; j_call: TRBJ2-7; v_call: TRBV5-4; cdr3_nt: TGTGCCAGCAGCTTTGGCGGACTAGGTTCCTACGAGCAGTACTTC; cdr3_aa: CASSFGGLGSYEQYF
clone_size: NA; d_call: TRBD2; j_call: TRBJ2-5; v_call: TRBV3-1/TRBV3-2; cdr3_nt: TGTGCCAGCAGCCAAGAGGCCGGACTAGCGAGGGCCCTTCACCAAGAGACCCAGTACTTC; cdr3_aa: CASSQEAGLARALHQETQYF
clone_size: NA; d_call: NA; j_call: TRBJ1-1; v_call: TRBV5-4; cdr3_nt: TGTGCCAGCAGCTTCGATTTCGGCACTGAAGCTTTCTTT; cdr3_aa: CASSFDFGTEAFF
clone_size: NA; d_call: NA; j_call: TRBJ1-1; v_call: TRBV27; cdr3_nt: TGTGCCAGCAGTTTATCGCCGGGGATCTTGGCTTTCTTT; cdr3_aa: CASSLSPGILAFF
clone_size: once; d_call: NA; j_call: TRBJ2-3; v_call: TRBV10-1; cdr3_nt: TGCGCCCGAAAAGGAGCGCCTCACTTAACAGATACGCAGTATTTT; cdr3_aa: CARKGAPHLTDTQYF
clone_size: NA; d_call: NA; j_call: TRBJ1-3; v_call: TRBV30; cdr3_nt: TGTGCCTGGAGTCGGGGGGGTAACTCTGGAAACACCATATATTTT; cdr3_aa: CAWSRGGNSGNTIYF
clone_size: NA; d_call: NA; j_call: TRBJ2-7; v_call: TRBV3-1/TRBV3-2; cdr3_nt: TGTGCCAGCAGCCAAGATAGCCTCCGCTACGAGCAGTACTTC; cdr3_aa: CASSQDSLRYEQYF
clone_size: NA; d_call: TRBD2; j_call: TRBJ2-2; v_call: TRBV6-7; cdr3_nt: TGTGCCAGCAGTTACTCTGGCGGGGGAAACACCGGGGAGCTGTTTTTT; cdr3_aa: CASSYSGGGNTGELFF
clone_size: NA; d_call: NA; j_call: TRBJ1-5; v_call: TRBV25-1; cdr3_nt: TGTGCCAGCAGTGAATATTCCCTGAATCAGCCCCAGCATTTT; cdr3_aa: CASSEYSLNQPQHF
clone_size: NA; d_call: TRBD2; j_call: TRBJ2-7; v_call: TRBV4-1; cdr3_nt: TGCGCCAGCAGCCGGTCCTGGCTAGCGGTCTACGAGCAGTACTTC; cdr3_aa: CASSRSWLAVYEQYF
clone_size: once; d_call: NA; j_call: TRBJ1-1; v_call: TRBV29-1; cdr3_nt: TGCAGCGTTGGGAGACAGAACATGAACACTGAAGCTTTCTTT; cdr3_aa: CSVGRQNMNTEAFF
clone_size: NA; d_call: TRBD2; j_call: TRBJ2-7; v_call: TRBV4-1; cdr3_nt: TGCGCCAGCAGCCAATCTCAACTAGCGGGGGGCTTATCCTACGAGCAGTACTTC; cdr3_aa: CASSQSQLAGGLSYEQYF
clone_size: NA; d_call: TRBD1; j_call: TRBJ1-1; v_call: TRBV7-3; cdr3_nt: TGTGCCAGCAGCTCGGAGGGGGCGGACACTGAAGCTTTCTTT; cdr3_aa: CASSSEGADTEAFF
clone_size: NA; d_call: NA; j_call: TRBJ1-1; v_call: TRBV11-2; cdr3_nt: TGTGCCAGCAGCTTAGCGGAGAGCCTCACTGAAGCTTTCTTT; cdr3_aa: CASSLAESLTEAFF